This TCR beta chain is from a study of blood T cell repertoires in COVID-19. Study summary: Material from acute and convalescent COVID-19 was sourced from the United States, Italy and Spain.

Under the authors' procedure: The assay estimated nucleated cells by amplifying reference gene primers. The protocol was immunoSEQ multiplex PCR, while the TCRdb copy is restricted to in-frame clones and leaves out a portion. That table is the source of V, J and clone size, and D and trimming were worked out from the DNA. Of hundreds of thousands of clones listed, around 87% were seen once; the top ten hold 1.3%. This sequence was found in a man between 65 and 85 years old with acute or convalescent COVID-19. Material for sequencing was peripheral blood.

The CDR3 region has the DNA TGTGCCAGACAGGGGGCCGAAGCTTTCTTT. Protein: CARQGAEAFF. This sequence joins TRBV2 and TRBJ1-1, with 9 bases lining up with TRBD1. The CDR3 runs 10 residues. Trimming took 9 bases from V and 8 from J; bases not matched to a gene: 1. CDR1 is SNHLY and CDR2 is FYNNEI in the germline V gene.